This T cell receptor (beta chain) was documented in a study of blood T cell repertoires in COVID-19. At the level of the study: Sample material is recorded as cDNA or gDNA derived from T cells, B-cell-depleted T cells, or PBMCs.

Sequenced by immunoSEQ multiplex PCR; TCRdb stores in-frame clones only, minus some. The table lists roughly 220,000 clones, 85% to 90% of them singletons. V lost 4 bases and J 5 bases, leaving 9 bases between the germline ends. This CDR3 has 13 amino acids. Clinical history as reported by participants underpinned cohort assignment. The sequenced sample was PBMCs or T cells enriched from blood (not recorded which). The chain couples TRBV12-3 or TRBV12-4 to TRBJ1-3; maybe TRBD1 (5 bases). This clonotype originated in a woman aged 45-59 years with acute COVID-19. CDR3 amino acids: CASSWTSRNTIYF. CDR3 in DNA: TGTGCCAGCAGTTGGACATCCCGAAACACCATATATTTT.